Listed below are T cell receptor beta chains from one sample, sequenced in a study of blood T cells in healthy people across ages. One entry per CDR3 protein, called by TCRdb with MiXCR from the 5' RACE reads. Of around 990,000 distinct CDR3 sequences in the sample, approximately 38% were seen once. Sequenced input: blood. The receptors come from a man aged 18 to 30 in good health. Both conserved end residues are part of each CDR3. A D gene is named only where the DNA matches it firmly. Clone size is stated in some rows and not others, as once, few, many or a class when expanded.

TRBJ1-2,TRBV7-9,NA,NA,TGTGCCAGCAGCTTAGTAGCAGGGCCGAACGGCTACACCTTC,CASSLVAGPNGYTF
TRBJ2-3,TRBV9,NA,NA,TGTGCCAGCAGCAACTTCGACGGGGCGGCAGATACGCAGTATTTT,CASSNFDGAADTQYF
TRBJ1-1,TRBV5-1,NA,NA,TGCGCCAGCAGCTCCATGACAGCGAACACTGAAGCTTTCTTT,CASSSMTANTEAFF
TRBJ1-2,TRBV6-6,NA,NA,TGTGCCAGCACGAGAGAGAACAACTATGGCTACACCTTC,CASTRENNYGYTF
TRBJ1-6,TRBV18,NA,NA,TGTGCCAGCTCACCCAATACGGGGAATTCACCCCTCCACTTT,CASSPNTGNSPLHF
TRBJ1-6,TRBV7-2,many,TRBD1,TGTGCCAGCAGCCCAGGACAGGCAGATAATTCACCCCTCCACTTT,CASSPGQADNSPLHF
TRBJ1-6,TRBV5-1,NA,NA,TGCGCCAGCAGCTTGGGGCAGTCACCCCTCCACTTT,CASSLGQSPLHF
TRBJ1-5,TRBV19,NA,NA,TGTGCCGCCTGGGGGAATAGCAATCAGCCCCAGCATTTT,CAAWGNSNQPQHF
TRBJ1-2,TRBV12-3/TRBV12-4,few,TRBD1,TGTGCCAGCACCAGGGACAGGGACTATGGCTACACCTTC,CASTRDRDYGYTF
TRBJ1-2,TRBV4-3,NA,TRBD1,TGCGCCGGCAGCCAAGCCCCACAGGGGACCACTAACTATGGCTACACCTTC,CAGSQAPQGTTNYGYTF
TRBJ2-1,TRBV13,few,TRBD1,TGTGCCAGCAGCTTATACCGGGACAGGGAGAATGAGCAGTTCTTC,CASSLYRDRENEQFF
TRBJ2-1,TRBV7-3,NA,NA,TGTGCCAGCAGGACCGCGGGCGGGGCCTACAATGAGCAGTTCTTC,CASRTAGGAYNEQFF
TRBJ2-5,TRBV6-2/TRBV6-3,NA,NA,TGTGCCAGCAGTTACATGAGGGTTCCCGAGACTCAAGGGACCCAGTACTTC,CASSYMRVPETQGTQYF
TRBJ1-5,TRBV20-1,NA,NA,TGCAGTGCTAGGGGCAGGGGACCCCCTAGCAATCAGCCCCAGCATTTT,CSARGRGPPSNQPQHF
TRBJ2-1,TRBV20-1,few,NA,TGCAGTGCTGGAGGCAGGGGGGGTGATGAGCAGTTCTTC,CSAGGRGGDEQFF
TRBJ1-1,TRBV10-3,NA,NA,TGTGCCATCAGTGAGTTGAGGGGATCGAACACTGAAGCTTTCTTT,CAISELRGSNTEAFF